This T cell receptor (beta chain) was found in a study of blood T cells in healthy people across ages. The people who gave samples were healthy Caucasians from Russia, aged about 6 to 95. Extraction yielded at least 6 micrograms of total RNA per sample. This clonotype was counted only a few times. Its antigen is unidentified. Combining a sample-barcoded 5' primer with a J-beta primer mix, a second PCR ran for about 6 to 11 cycles. Via MiXCR, TCRdb re-called the 5' RACE reads, giving one row per CDR3 protein. The sample consists of over 1,500,000 distinct CDR3 sequences, approximately 39% of them appearing once. Study-wide results and caveats: Observed TCR beta diversity per million T cells went down as age went up. This fall followed a roughly linear course with age. Naive CD4+ cells and diversity were both higher in long-lived donors than in aged donors.

This receptor was taken from a human donor in good health. The source material was blood.

Here the CDR3 reads CASSHRHRGTDTQYF. CDR3 sequence (DNA): TGTGCCAGCAGCCATCGCCACAGGGGAACAGATACGCAGTATTTT. The chain is built from TRBV4-2 and TRBJ2-3; 7 nucleotides match TRBD1. The CDR3 runs 15 residues. Germline CDR1 is LGHNA and CDR2 is YNFKEQ. V shed 3 bases and J 3 bases; nucleotides not matched to a gene: 6.